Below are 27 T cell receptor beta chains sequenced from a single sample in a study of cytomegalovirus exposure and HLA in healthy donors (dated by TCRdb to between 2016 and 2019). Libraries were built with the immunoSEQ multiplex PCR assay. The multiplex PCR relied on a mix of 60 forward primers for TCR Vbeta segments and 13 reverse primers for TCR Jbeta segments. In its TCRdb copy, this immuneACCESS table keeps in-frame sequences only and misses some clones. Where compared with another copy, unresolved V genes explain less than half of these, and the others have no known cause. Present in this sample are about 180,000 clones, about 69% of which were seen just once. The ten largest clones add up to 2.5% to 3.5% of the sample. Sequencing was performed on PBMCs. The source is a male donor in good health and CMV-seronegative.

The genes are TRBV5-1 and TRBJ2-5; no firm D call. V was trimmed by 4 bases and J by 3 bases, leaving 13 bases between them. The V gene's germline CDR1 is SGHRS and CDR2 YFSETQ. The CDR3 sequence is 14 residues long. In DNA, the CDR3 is TGCGCCAGCAGCCTGTTTTTTTCCGAAGAGACCCAGTACTTC. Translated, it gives CASSLFFSEETQYF.

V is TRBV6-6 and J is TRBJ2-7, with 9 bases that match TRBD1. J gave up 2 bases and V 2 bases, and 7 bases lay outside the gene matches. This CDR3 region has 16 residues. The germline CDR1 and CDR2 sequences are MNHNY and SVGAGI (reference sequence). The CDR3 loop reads CASSYIQGAPTYEQYF. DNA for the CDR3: TGTGCCAGCAGTTACATACAGGGGGCCCCGACCTACGAGCAGTACTTC.

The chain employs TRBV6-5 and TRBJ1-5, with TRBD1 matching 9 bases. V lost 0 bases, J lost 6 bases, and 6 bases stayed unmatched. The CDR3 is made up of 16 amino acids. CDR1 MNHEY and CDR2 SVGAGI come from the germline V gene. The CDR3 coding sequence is TGTGCCAGCAGTTACTCGGGACAGGGAAGCGGTCAGCCCCAGCATTTT. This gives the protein CASSYSGQGSGQPQHF.

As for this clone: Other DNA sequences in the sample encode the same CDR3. The CDR3 DNA reads TGCGCCAGCAGCGGCGGACTAGCGGGGGTCCCCTACGAGCAGTACTTC. Its translation is CASSGGLAGVPYEQYF. V gene TRBV5-1 combines with J gene TRBJ2-7; 13 bases match TRBD2. Germline V gene data show CDR1 as SGHRS and CDR2 as YFSETQ. V trimming: 4 bases; J trimming: 2 bases; junction bases outside the gene matches: 6. There are 16 residues in the CDR3.

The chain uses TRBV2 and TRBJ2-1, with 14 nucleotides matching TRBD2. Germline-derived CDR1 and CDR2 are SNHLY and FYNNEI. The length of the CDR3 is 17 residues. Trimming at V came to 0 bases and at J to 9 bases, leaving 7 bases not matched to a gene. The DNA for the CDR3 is TGTGCCAGCAGTGAAGCGCGGGGACTAGCGGGAGCTAGTGAGCAGTTCTTC. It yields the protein CASSEARGLAGASEQFF.

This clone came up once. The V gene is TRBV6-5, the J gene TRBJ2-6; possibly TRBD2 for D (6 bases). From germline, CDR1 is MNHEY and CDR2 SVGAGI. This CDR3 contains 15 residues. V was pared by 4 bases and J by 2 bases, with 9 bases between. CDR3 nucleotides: TGTGCCAGCAGTTTGGGCGGGGCTGGGGCCAACGTCCTGACTTTC. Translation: CASSLGGAGANVLTF.

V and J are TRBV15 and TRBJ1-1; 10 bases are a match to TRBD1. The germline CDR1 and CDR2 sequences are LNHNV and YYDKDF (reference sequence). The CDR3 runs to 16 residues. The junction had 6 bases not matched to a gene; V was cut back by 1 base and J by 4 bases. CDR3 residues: CATSRGQGAVSTEAFF. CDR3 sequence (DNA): TGTGCCACCAGCAGAGGACAGGGGGCTGTGAGCACTGAAGCTTTCTTT. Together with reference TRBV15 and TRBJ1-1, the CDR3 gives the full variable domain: DAMVIQNPRYQVTQFGKPVTLSCSQTLNHNVMYWYQQKSSQAPKLLFHYYDKDFNNEADTPDNFQSRRPNTSFCFLDIRSPGLGDTAMYLCATSRGQGAVSTEAFFGQGTRLTVV.

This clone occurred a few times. Here the CDR3 reads CASSSPQGAGNTEAFF. CDR3 sequence (DNA): TGTGCCAGCAGTTCACCACAGGGGGCAGGAAACACTGAAGCTTTCTTT. The rearrangement joins TRBV28 to TRBJ1-1; TRBD1 matches 9 bases. The germline V gene encodes CDR1 MDHEN and CDR2 SYDVKM. The J segment lost 2 bases and the V segment lost 4 bases, leaving 8 bases of the junction unmatched. The CDR3 is 16 amino acids.

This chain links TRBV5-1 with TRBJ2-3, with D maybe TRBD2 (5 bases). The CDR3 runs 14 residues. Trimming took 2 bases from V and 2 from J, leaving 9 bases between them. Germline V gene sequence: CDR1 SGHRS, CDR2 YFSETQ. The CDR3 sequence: CASSFGELTDTQYF. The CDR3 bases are TGCGCCAGCAGCTTTGGGGAGCTCACAGATACGCAGTATTTT.

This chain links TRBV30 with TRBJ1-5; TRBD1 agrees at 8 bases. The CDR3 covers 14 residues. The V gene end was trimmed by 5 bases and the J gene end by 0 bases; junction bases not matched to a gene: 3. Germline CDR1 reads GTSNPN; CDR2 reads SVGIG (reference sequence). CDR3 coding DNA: TGTGCCTGGGAGACAGGGGTTAGCAATCAGCCCCAGCATTTT. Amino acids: CAWETGVSNQPQHF.

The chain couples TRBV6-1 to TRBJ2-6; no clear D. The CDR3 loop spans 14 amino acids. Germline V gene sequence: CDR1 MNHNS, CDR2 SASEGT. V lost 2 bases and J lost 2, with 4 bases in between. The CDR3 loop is CASSELAGANVLTF. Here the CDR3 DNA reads TGTGCCAGCAGTGAACTAGCTGGGGCCAACGTCCTGACTTTC.

Written as DNA, the CDR3 is TGCAGCGTAGCAGGGGACTCCTACGAGCAGTACTTC. It codes for CSVAGDSYEQYF. V and J are TRBV29-1 and TRBJ2-7, with D tentatively TRBD1 (6 bases). Trimming took off 6 bases at V and 0 bases at J, with 9 bases between the two ends. The CDR3 runs to 12 residues. Per germline, CDR1 SQVTM and CDR2 ANQGSEA.

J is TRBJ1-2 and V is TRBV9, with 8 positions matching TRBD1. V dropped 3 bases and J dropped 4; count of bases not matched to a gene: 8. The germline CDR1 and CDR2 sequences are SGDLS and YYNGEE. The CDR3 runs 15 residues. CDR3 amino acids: CASSGRTGSLYGYTF. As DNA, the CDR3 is TGTGCCAGCAGCGGCCGGACAGGGAGTCTCTATGGCTACACCTTC.

CDR3 sequence reads: CASTEGGGREKFF. CDR3 nucleotides: TGTGCCAGCACCGAGGGGGGGGGTCGGGAGAAGTTCTTC. The gene calls are TRBV6-5 and TRBJ2-1; D might be TRBD2 (7 bases). V lost 7 bases and J lost 14, with 21 bases in between. The germline CDR1 and CDR2 sequences are MNHEY and SVGAGI. The CDR3 spans 13 residues.

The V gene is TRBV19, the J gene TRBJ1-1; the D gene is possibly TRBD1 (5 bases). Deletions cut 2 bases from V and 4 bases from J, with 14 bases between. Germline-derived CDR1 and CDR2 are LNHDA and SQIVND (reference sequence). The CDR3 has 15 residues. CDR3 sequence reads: CASSIFGRASTEAFF. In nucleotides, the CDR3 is TGTGCCAGTAGTATATTCGGCAGGGCGAGCACTGAAGCTTTCTTT.

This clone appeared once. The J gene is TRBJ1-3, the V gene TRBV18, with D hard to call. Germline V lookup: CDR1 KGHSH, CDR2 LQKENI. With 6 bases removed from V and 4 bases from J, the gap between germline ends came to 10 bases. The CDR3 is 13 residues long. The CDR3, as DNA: TGTGCCAGCTCTCTTGAGAGGGGAAACACCATATATTTT. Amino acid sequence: CASSLERGNTIYF.

The CDR3 protein is CASSPPQGPNTGELFF. CDR3 in DNA: TGTGCCAGCTCACCACCGCAGGGCCCGAACACCGGGGAGCTGTTTTTT. The chain links TRBV18 to TRBJ2-2, with D possibly being TRBD1 (5 bases). The CDR3 has 16 amino acids. The germline gives CDR1 KGHSH, CDR2 LQKENI. V gave up 0 bases and J gave up 0 bases, with 8 bases separating them.

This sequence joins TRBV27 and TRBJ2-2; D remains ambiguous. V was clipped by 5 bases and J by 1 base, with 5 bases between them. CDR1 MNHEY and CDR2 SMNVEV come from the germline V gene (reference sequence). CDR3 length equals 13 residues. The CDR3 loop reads CASSVKNTGELFF. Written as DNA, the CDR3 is TGTGCCAGCAGTGTTAAGAACACCGGGGAGCTGTTTTTT.

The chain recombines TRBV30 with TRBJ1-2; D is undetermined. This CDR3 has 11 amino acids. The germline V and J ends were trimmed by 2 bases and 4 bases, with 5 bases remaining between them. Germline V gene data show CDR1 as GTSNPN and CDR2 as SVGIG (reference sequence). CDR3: CAWSRSYGYTF. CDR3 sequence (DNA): TGTGCCTGGAGTCGCAGCTATGGCTACACCTTC.

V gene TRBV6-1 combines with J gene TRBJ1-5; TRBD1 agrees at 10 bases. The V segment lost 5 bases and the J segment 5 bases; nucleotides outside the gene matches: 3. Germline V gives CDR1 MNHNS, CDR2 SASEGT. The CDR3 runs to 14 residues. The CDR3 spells CASSSGQGDQPQHF. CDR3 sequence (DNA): TGTGCCAGCAGTTCCGGACAGGGGGATCAGCCCCAGCATTTT.

CDR3 nucleotides: TGTGCCAGCAGCTTGACAGGGGAGGTCAATCAGCCCCAGCATTTT. It yields the protein CASSLTGEVNQPQHF. The chain joins TRBV7-3 to TRBJ1-5; TRBD1 matches at 8 bases. The CDR3 sequence is 15 residues long. Germline V gene data show CDR1 as SGHTA and CDR2 as FQGTGA. Unmatched junction bases numbered 4, after V lost 3 bases and J lost 3 bases.

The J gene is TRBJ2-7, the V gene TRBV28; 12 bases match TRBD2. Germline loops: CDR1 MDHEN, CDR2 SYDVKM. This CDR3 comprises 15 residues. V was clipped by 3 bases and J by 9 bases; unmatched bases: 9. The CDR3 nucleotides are TGTGCCAGCAGTTTTATTTTGCTAGCGGGAGGGGGGCAGTACTTC. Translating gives CASSFILLAGGGQYF.

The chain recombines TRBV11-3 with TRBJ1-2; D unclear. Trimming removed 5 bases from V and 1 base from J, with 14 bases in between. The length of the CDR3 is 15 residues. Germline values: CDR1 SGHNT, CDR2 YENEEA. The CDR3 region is CASSRNSKINYGYTF. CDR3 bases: TGTGCCAGCAGCCGAAATAGTAAGATTAACTATGGCTACACCTTC.

The CDR3 bases are TGTGCCAGCAGTTTTAGAGGATATCAGCCCCAGCATTTT. This translates into CASSFRGYQPQHF. J is TRBJ1-5 and V is TRBV28; no clear D. CDR1 and CDR2 from the germline V gene are MDHEN and SYDVKM. Trimming pared 3 bases from V and 5 bases from J, leaving 8 bases between. The CDR3 contains 13 residues. Combining the CDR3 with reference TRBV28 and TRBJ1-5 gives the whole variable domain DVKVTQSSRYLVKRTGEKVFLECVQDMDHENMFWYRQDPGLGLRLIYFSYDVKMKEKGDIPEGYSVSREKKERFSLILESASTNQTSMYLCASSFRGYQPQHFGDGTRLSIL.

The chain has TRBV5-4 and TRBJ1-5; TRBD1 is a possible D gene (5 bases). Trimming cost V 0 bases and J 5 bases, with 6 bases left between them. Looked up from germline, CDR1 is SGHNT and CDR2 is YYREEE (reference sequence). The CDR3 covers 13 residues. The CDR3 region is CASSLVGDQPQHF. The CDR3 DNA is TGTGCCAGCAGCTTGGTAGGGGATCAGCCCCAGCATTTT.

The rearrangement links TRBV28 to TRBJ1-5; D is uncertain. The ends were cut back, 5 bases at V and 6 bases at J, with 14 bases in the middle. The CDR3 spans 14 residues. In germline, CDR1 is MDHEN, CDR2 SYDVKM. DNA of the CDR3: TGTGCCAGCAGTATAACCGACGGGTTTCAGCCCCAGCATTTT. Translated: CASSITDGFQPQHF.

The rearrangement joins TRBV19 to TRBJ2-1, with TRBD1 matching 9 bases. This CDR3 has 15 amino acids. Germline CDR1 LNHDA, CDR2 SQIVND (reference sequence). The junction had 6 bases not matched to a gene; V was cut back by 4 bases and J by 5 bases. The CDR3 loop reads CASSTLWTGDNEQFF. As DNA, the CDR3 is TGTGCCAGTAGTACCCTCTGGACAGGGGACAATGAGCAGTTCTTC.